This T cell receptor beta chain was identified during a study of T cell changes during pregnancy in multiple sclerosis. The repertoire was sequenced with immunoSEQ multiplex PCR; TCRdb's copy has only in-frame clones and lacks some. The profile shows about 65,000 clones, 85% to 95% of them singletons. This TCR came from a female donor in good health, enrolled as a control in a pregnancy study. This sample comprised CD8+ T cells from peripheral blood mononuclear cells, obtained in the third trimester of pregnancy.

The CDR3 is CASSDRNNSPLHF. The CDR3 DNA follows: TGTGCCAGCAGTGACAGGAATAATTCACCCCTCCACTTT. This chain connects TRBV2 to TRBJ1-6; no reliable D call. In germline, CDR1 is SNHLY, CDR2 FYNNEI. The CDR3 extends over 13 amino acids. Trimming took off 3 bases at V and 5 bases at J, with 5 bases between the two ends. The full variable domain, completed using reference TRBV2 and TRBJ1-6, is EPEVTQTPSHQVTQMGQEVILRCVPISNHLYFYWYRQILGQKVEFLVSFYNNEISEKSEIFDDQFSVERPDGSNFTLKIRSTKLEDSAMYFCASSDRNNSPLHFGNGTRLTVT.